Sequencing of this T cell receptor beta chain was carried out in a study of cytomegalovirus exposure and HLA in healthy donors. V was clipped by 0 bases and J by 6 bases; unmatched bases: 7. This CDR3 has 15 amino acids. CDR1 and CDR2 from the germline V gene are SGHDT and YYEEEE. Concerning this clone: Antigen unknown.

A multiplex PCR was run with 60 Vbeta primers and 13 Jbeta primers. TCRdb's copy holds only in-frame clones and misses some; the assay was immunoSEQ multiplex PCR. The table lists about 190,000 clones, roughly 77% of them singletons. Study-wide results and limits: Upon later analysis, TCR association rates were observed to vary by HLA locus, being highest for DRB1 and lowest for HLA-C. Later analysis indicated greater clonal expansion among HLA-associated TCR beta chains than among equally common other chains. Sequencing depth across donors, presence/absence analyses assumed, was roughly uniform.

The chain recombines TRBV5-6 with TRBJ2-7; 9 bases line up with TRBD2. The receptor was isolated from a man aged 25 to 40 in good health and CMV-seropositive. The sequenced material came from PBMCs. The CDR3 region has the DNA TGTGCCAGCAGCTTGGCCCGGCGGGGGGGTATCGAGCAGTACTTC. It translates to CASSLARRGGIEQYF. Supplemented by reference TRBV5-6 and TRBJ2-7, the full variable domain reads DAGVTQSPTHLIKTRGQQVTLRCSPKSGHDTVSWYQQALGQGPQFIFQYYEEEERQRGNFPDRFSGHQFPNYSSELNVNALLLGDSALYLCASSLARRGGIEQYFGPGTRLTVT.